The 14 T cell receptor beta chains below were found in one sample sequenced in a study of T cells in Graves' hyperthyroidism and ophthalmopathy. Amplification targeted TCR beta CDR3 regions from RNA transcripts. The HTBI primer set was used in a first-round RT-PCR of the TCR CDR3. TCRdb independently ran MiXCR on the multiplex PCR reads; one entry per CDR3 protein. Found here are around 700,000 distinct CDR3 sequences, about 19% of them singletons; the top ten hold roughly 17%. The source material was blood. The receptors shown here come from a woman between 50 and 59 years old with Graves' hyperthyroidism that later progressed to Graves' ophthalmopathy.

This clonotype has a handful of counts. The J gene is TRBJ1-3, the V gene TRBV13; D is possibly TRBD1 (6 bases). The CDR3 spans 16 residues. Looked up from germline, CDR1 is PRHDT and CDR2 is FYEKMQ (reference sequence). Deletions cut 5 bases from V and 0 bases from J, with 14 bases between. DNA of the CDR3: TGTGCCAGCAGCCCGAGGGACACCAGCTCTGGAAACACCATATATTTT. Translated: CASSPRDTSSGNTIYF.

The V call is TRBV4-1, the J call TRBJ1-1, with D unresolved. The CDR3 runs 13 residues. V dropped 4 bases and J dropped 10 bases, with 16 bases sitting between them. Germline V gene lookup returns CDR1 MGHRA and CDR2 YSYEKL. The CDR3: CASSLVQNKGAFF. The CDR3 DNA reads as TGCGCCAGCAGCCTGGTGCAGAACAAAGGAGCTTTCTTT.

The chain has TRBV5-6 and TRBJ2-3; the match to TRBD2 covers 7 bases. After removal of 5 bases from V and 1 base from J, the junction contained 10 bases not matched to a gene. Germline V gives CDR1 SGHDT, CDR2 YYEEEE. The CDR3 has 16 residues. CDR3 residues: CASSTPLAGGTDTQYF. CDR3 sequence (DNA): TGTGCCAGCAGTACGCCGCTTGCGGGGGGCACAGATACGCAGTATTTT. The full variable domain, with the rest looked up from reference TRBV5-6 and TRBJ2-3, is DAGVTQSPTHLIKTRGQQVTLRCSPKSGHDTVSWYQQALGQGPQFIFQYYEEEERQRGNFPDRFSGHQFPNYSSELNVNALLLGDSALYLCASSTPLAGGTDTQYFGPGTRLTVL.

The sample holds a few counts of this clonotype. The rearrangement uses TRBV6-1 and TRBJ2-6, with 11 bases aligning to TRBD1. The CDR3 extends over 16 amino acids. Looked up from germline, CDR1 is MNHNS and CDR2 is SASEGT. Trimming cost V 7 bases and J 4 bases; bases outside gene matches: 6. CDR3 amino acids: CASTGTGGLGANVLTF. The CDR3 bases are TGTGCCAGCACTGGGACAGGGGGTTTGGGGGCCAACGTCCTGACTTTC.

Concerning this clonotype itself: A much larger clone differs from this one at a single base, so this may be a read error. The missing conserved phenylalanine or tryptophan at the end of this CDR3 makes a read error likely. The chain links TRBV20-1 to TRBJ2-3, with 7 bases that match TRBD2. V was clipped by 1 base and J by 0 bases; unmatched bases: 7. The germline V gene encodes CDR1 DFQATT and CDR2 SNEGSKA (reference sequence). The CDR3 runs to 16 residues. CDR3 loop: CSARAGLGTSTDTQYS. The CDR3 DNA is TGCAGTGCTAGAGCTGGACTAGGGACTAGCACAGATACGCAGTATTCT.

The chain links TRBV6-1 to TRBJ2-2; a possible D gene is TRBD1 (6 bases). Germline V gene lookup returns CDR1 MNHNS and CDR2 SASEGT. The CDR3 has 16 residues. V shed 8 bases and J shed 2 bases, with 18 bases lying between them. The CDR3 spells CASLRGSLGNTGELFF. The CDR3 coding sequence is TGTGCCAGCTTGAGGGGGAGTCTAGGAAACACCGGGGAGCTGTTTTTT.

The chain recombines TRBV11-2 with TRBJ2-7, with 9 positions matching TRBD1. The CDR3 runs to 15 residues. J was trimmed by 4 bases and V by 5 bases; bases with no gene match: 9. From germline, CDR1 is SGHAT and CDR2 FQNNGV. The CDR3 DNA reads as TGTGCCAGCAGCCTAACAGGGGGCAACATATACGAGCAGTACTTC. Amino acid sequence: CASSLTGGNIYEQYF.

There are a few counts of this clonotype. This rearrangement joins TRBV5-1 to TRBJ1-1; 8 positions match TRBD1. With 1 base clipped from V and 5 bases from J, the junction kept 4 bases outside the gene matches. CDR1 and CDR2 (germline): SGHRS, YFSETQ. CDR3 length equals 14 residues. In nucleotides, the CDR3 is TGCGCCAGCAGCTTGAGACAGGGGATGACTGAAGCTTTCTTT. Amino acids: CASSLRQGMTEAFF. The full variable domain, in which reference TRBV5-1 and TRBJ1-1 provide the parts outside the CDR3, is KAGVTQTPRYLIKTRGQQVTLSCSPISGHRSVSWYQQTPGQGLQFLFEYFSETQRNKGNFPGRFSGRQFSNSRSEMNVSTLELGDSALYLCASSLRQGMTEAFFGQGTRLTVV.

As regards this clonotype: A much larger clone lies one base from this, so it may be a read error. The rearrangement links TRBV7-8 to TRBJ2-3, with a possible D match to TRBD1 (6 bases). This CDR3 is built from 14 residues. The V gene's germline CDR1 is SGHVS and CDR2 FQNEAQ. The V end was cut by 4 bases, the J end by 4 bases, with 12 bases between. As DNA, the CDR3 is TGTGCCAGCAGCTCAGGGGTCTCTCCAGATACGCAGTATTTT. It codes for CASSSGVSPDTQYF.

This clonotype was observed at least ten times. The V and J genes are TRBV7-9 and TRBJ2-7; 11 bases agree with TRBD2. The CDR3 spans 15 residues. V was pared by 5 bases and J by 5 bases, with 8 bases of the junction left unmatched. CDR1 is SEHNR, CDR2 FQNEAQ, per germline (reference sequence). Here the CDR3 DNA reads TGTGCCAGCAGCCTGACTAGCGGGATTCCCCACGAGCAGTACTTC. It encodes CASSLTSGIPHEQYF.

This clonotype came up many times. This chain joins TRBV6-1 and TRBJ1-5; the D is unclear. This CDR3 contains 13 residues. CDR1 is MNHNS and CDR2 is SASEGT in the germline V gene. V was trimmed by 2 bases and J by 6 bases, leaving 8 bases between them. In DNA, the CDR3 is TGTGCCAGCAGTGAAACCACCGTTCAGCCCCAGCATTTT. Protein product: CASSETTVQPQHF.

This clonotype was detected only once. A much larger clone lies a single base off, so this may be a read error. The chain combines TRBV7-9 with TRBJ2-7; 8 nucleotides align to TRBD2. CDR1 and CDR2 (germline): SEHNR, FQNEAQ (reference sequence). This CDR3 contains 15 residues. The J segment lost 0 bases and the V segment lost 5 bases, leaving 6 bases of the junction unmatched. Written as DNA, the CDR3 is TGTGCCAGCAGCCCGGCGGGGGGACGCTCCTACGAGCAGTACTTC. Its translation: CASSPAGGRSYEQYF.

At least ten counts were recorded for this clonotype. The chain links TRBV12-3 or TRBV12-4 to TRBJ1-5; 8 nucleotides line up with TRBD1. The CDR3 runs to 15 residues. V was clipped by 1 base and J by 10 bases; unmatched bases: 9. The CDR3 here is CASSLGLDTGGPQHF. For the CDR3, the DNA is TGTGCCAGCAGTTTAGGCCTGGACACAGGGGGACCCCAGCATTTT.

The genes are TRBV6-1 and TRBJ2-5; a possible D gene is TRBD1 (6 bases). The CDR3 has 13 amino acids. Per the germline V gene, CDR1 is MNHNS and CDR2 is SASEGT. Trimming removed 6 bases from V and 3 bases from J, with 11 bases in between. The CDR3 spells CASRLPGEETQYF. Here the CDR3 DNA reads TGTGCCAGCAGGTTGCCAGGGGAAGAGACCCAGTACTTC.